These 3 T cell receptor beta chains were all obtained from the same sample, sequenced in a study of shared clonotypes between healthy human individuals. The assay was immunoSEQ multiplex PCR, and TCRdb's table has in-frame clones only and misses some. The sample includes about 470,000 clones, more than 75% of them seen just once. Sequencing was done on a sample of PBMCs. Every receptor here comes from a woman between 40 and 50 years old in good health. Some clones in this sample may be carry-over from other donors' samples.

On this clone: The identical CDR3 is also encoded by other nucleotide sequences in the sample. This rearrangement joins TRBV7-9 to TRBJ2-7, with TRBD1 matching 8 bases. The germline V gene encodes CDR1 SEHNR and CDR2 FQNEAQ (reference sequence). V dropped 1 base and J dropped 1; count of bases not matched to a gene: 0. CDR3 size: 14 residues. Here the CDR3 reads CASSLGTGSYEQYF. DNA for the CDR3: TGTGCCAGCAGCTTAGGGACAGGGTCCTACGAGCAGTACTTC.

The chain recombines TRBV9 with TRBJ2-3, with 10 nucleotides matching TRBD2. After removal of 2 bases from V and 5 bases from J, the junction contained 5 bases not matched to a gene. The CDR3 consists of 15 residues. Germline V gene sequence: CDR1 SGDLS, CDR2 YYNGEE. The CDR3 is CASSVLAGDQDTQYF. CDR3 coding DNA: TGTGCCAGCAGCGTCCTAGCGGGAGACCAAGATACGCAGTATTTT.

The chain links TRBV2 to TRBJ2-1; 9 nucleotides align to TRBD2. J was trimmed by 8 bases and V by 7 bases; bases with no gene match: 12. Germline V gene data show CDR1 as SNHLY and CDR2 as FYNNEI. The CDR3 length is 15 residues. CDR3 protein: CASKERAGGGYEQFF. In nucleotides, the CDR3 is TGTGCCAGCAAAGAGAGAGCGGGAGGAGGGTATGAGCAGTTCTTC.